The 22 T cell receptor beta chains presented below share a single source sample, sequenced in a study of blood T cell repertoires in COVID-19. Repertoires were generated with immunoSEQ multiplex PCR, while TCRdb's copy carries only in-frame clones and drops some. The repertoire has 150,000 or so clones, approximately 80% of them found once; the top ten carry roughly 5.6%. The sample comprised PBMCs or T cells enriched from blood (not recorded which). The receptors stem from a man in his 70s who had been exposed to COVID-19.

The chain is built from TRBV9 and TRBJ1-4, with D possibly being TRBD1 (6 bases). Trimming removed 4 bases at V and 8 bases at J, with 18 bases between. Germline-derived CDR1 and CDR2 are SGDLS and YYNGEE. The CDR3 runs to 15 residues. The CDR3 here is CASSPQGLGEEKLFF. The CDR3 region has the DNA TGTGCCAGCAGCCCACAGGGATTAGGAGAGGAAAAACTGTTTTTT.

This chain links TRBV6-5 with TRBJ2-7, with 7 positions matching TRBD1. Trimming at V came to 6 bases and at J to 3 bases, leaving 11 bases not matched to a gene. The CDR3 is made up of 15 amino acids. Germline V gene data show CDR1 as MNHEY and CDR2 as SVGAGI. The CDR3 nucleotides read TGTGCCAGCAGGCCGGCCGGGACAGTACGCTACGAGCAGTACTTC. Amino acid sequence: CASRPAGTVRYEQYF.

The chain combines TRBV5-6 with TRBJ2-7; D is perhaps TRBD1 (6 bases). V gave up 1 base and J gave up 7 bases, with 12 bases separating them. CDR3 size: 13 residues. Germline V gene sequence: CDR1 SGHDT, CDR2 YYEEEE. For the CDR3, the DNA is TGTGCCAGCAGCTTGCCAGGGGCGAGAGAGCAGTACTTC. As protein: CASSLPGAREQYF.

The rearrangement uses TRBV5-1 and TRBJ2-5; 7 bases map to TRBD1. Germline loops: CDR1 SGHRS, CDR2 YFSETQ. There are 14 residues in the CDR3. Losses at the gene ends were 4 bases for V and 5 bases for J; bases not matched to a gene: 8. CDR3 loop: CASSLGTEGETQYF. CDR3 in DNA: TGCGCCAGCAGCCTCGGGACAGAAGGGGAGACCCAGTACTTC.

The V call is TRBV28, the J call TRBJ1-2, with TRBD1 identical over 9 bases. J was trimmed by 8 bases and V by 3 bases; bases with no gene match: 13. The CDR3 runs to 16 residues. Germline V gene lookup returns CDR1 MDHEN and CDR2 SYDVKM. Written as DNA, the CDR3 is TGTGCCAGCAGTTTGAACCAGGGACAGGGAATGATAGGCTACACCTTC. Its translation is CASSLNQGQGMIGYTF.

Many counts were recorded for this clone. The chain recombines TRBV6-6 with TRBJ2-4; D is perhaps TRBD2 (6 bases). V was trimmed by 6 bases and J by 3 bases, leaving 18 bases between them. The V gene's germline CDR1 is MNHNY and CDR2 SVGAGI (reference sequence). There are 16 residues in the CDR3. As DNA, the CDR3 is TGTGCCAGCAGCGGCCCGGGACTGCTTAACAAAAACATTCAGTACTTC. Translation gives CASSGPGLLNKNIQYF.

This clone was seen at least ten times. V usage is TRBV5-4 and J usage is TRBJ2-1, with TRBD2 matching over 15 bases. This CDR3 is 15 amino acids long. Looked up from germline, CDR1 is SGHNT and CDR2 is YYREEE (reference sequence). Losses at the gene ends were 3 bases for V and 8 bases for J; bases not matched to a gene: 3. The CDR3 nucleotides are TGTGCCAGCAGCTGGGGACTAGCGGGAGGTGATGAGCAGTTCTTC. Its translation is CASSWGLAGGDEQFF.

V gene TRBV5-8 combines with J gene TRBJ2-1, with 12 bases aligning to TRBD1. From germline, CDR1 is SGHTS and CDR2 YDEGEE. There are 16 residues in the CDR3. The ends lost 1 base at V and 9 bases at J; junction bases unmatched: 8. CDR3 sequence reads: CASSLPGTGGSGEQFF. The CDR3 DNA is TGTGCCAGCAGCTTGCCAGGGACAGGGGGCTCCGGTGAGCAGTTCTTC.

CDR3 sequence (DNA): TGCGCCAGCGCCGGGAACACAGATACGCAGTATTTT. Residues: CASAGNTDTQYF. The chain couples TRBV10-1 to TRBJ2-3, with D possibly matching TRBD2 (5 bases). The CDR3 contains 12 residues. The ends were cut back, 8 bases at V and 2 bases at J, with 8 bases in the middle. The germline CDR1 and CDR2 sequences are WNHNN and SYGVQD (reference sequence).

The chain recombines TRBV7-9 with TRBJ1-4, with D unclear. V dropped 1 base and J dropped 12 bases, with 12 bases sitting between them. The CDR3 is 13 amino acids. The germline V gene encodes CDR1 SEHNR and CDR2 FQNEAQ (reference sequence). CDR3 sequence: CASSLDTRRELFF. The CDR3 DNA reads TGTGCCAGCAGCTTAGACACCCGGCGGGAACTGTTTTTT.

The genes are TRBV6-1 and TRBJ1-1; no clear D gene. Trimming cost V 3 bases and J 0 bases, with 11 bases left between them. This CDR3 has 15 amino acids. Germline CDR1 is MNHNS and CDR2 is SASEGT. CDR3 DNA sequence: TGTGCCAGCAGTGAGTCGGGAGCCATGAACACTGAAGCTTTCTTT. It translates to CASSESGAMNTEAFF.

In DNA, the CDR3 is TGTGCCAGCAGGTCCGGGCTAGCGGGTTACAATGAGCAGTTCTTC. This sequence encodes CASRSGLAGYNEQFF. The J gene is TRBJ2-1, the V gene TRBV28; 8 positions agree with TRBD2. Germline V gene data show CDR1 as MDHEN and CDR2 as SYDVKM. The CDR3 runs to 15 residues. J gave up 4 bases and V 6 bases, and 8 bases lay outside the gene matches. Full variable domain (remainder filled in from reference TRBV28 and TRBJ2-1): DVKVTQSSRYLVKRTGEKVFLECVQDMDHENMFWYRQDPGLGLRLIYFSYDVKMKEKGDIPEGYSVSREKKERFSLILESASTNQTSMYLCASRSGLAGYNEQFFGPGTRLTVL.

The chain links TRBV9 to TRBJ1-5; 11 bases align to TRBD1. The CDR3 totals 15 residues. Germline loops: CDR1 SGDLS, CDR2 YYNGEE. The trim removed 0 bases at V and 6 bases at J, leaving 2 bases unmatched. The CDR3 region has the DNA TGTGCCAGCAGCGTAGGGACAGGGGGCGGTCAGCCCCAGCATTTT. Its protein is CASSVGTGGGQPQHF.

This clone has only one observation. The chain combines TRBV7-9 with TRBJ2-4; D gene uncertain. There are 14 residues in the CDR3. Deletions cut 10 bases from V and 2 bases from J, with 15 bases between. CDR1 is SEHNR, CDR2 FQNEAQ, per germline (reference sequence). The CDR3 spells CATDSGPSKNIQYF. The CDR3, as DNA: TGTGCCACCGACTCCGGCCCCTCCAAAAACATTCAGTACTTC.

The chain carries TRBV7-2 and TRBJ2-3; perhaps TRBD2 as D (6 bases). Between the trimmed V and J ends, which lost 1 base and 0 bases, there was a span of 11 bases. CDR3 size: 16 residues. Germline V gene sequence: CDR1 SGHTA, CDR2 FQGNSA. The CDR3 reads CASSLGRGSSTDTQYF. Here the CDR3 DNA reads TGTGCCAGCAGCTTAGGGCGGGGTTCTAGCACAGATACGCAGTATTTT.

The CDR3 region has the DNA TGTGCCAGCAGACCATCACCCGCCAGCGATTCCTACGAGCAGTACTTC. This gives the protein CASRPSPASDSYEQYF. V is TRBV7-2 and J is TRBJ2-7; D ambiguous. Trimming left V 6 bases short and J 1 base short, with 19 bases between. This CDR3 is built from 16 residues. Germline V lookup: CDR1 SGHTA, CDR2 FQGNSA.

The count of this clone is one. CDR3 loop: CASSLGLRTDTQYF. CDR3 nucleotides: TGTGCCAGCAGCTTGGGACTTCGCACAGATACGCAGTATTTT. The V and J genes are TRBV11-2 and TRBJ2-3, with D maybe TRBD2 (6 bases). V lost 3 bases and J 1 base, leaving 8 bases between the germline ends. The CDR3 loop spans 14 amino acids. Germline V lookup: CDR1 SGHAT, CDR2 FQNNGV. Variable domain in full (rest from reference TRBV11-2 and TRBJ2-3): EAGVAQSPRYKIIEKRQSVAFWCNPISGHATLYWYQQILGQGPKLLIQFQNNGVVDDSQLPKDRFSAERLKGVDSTLKIQPAKLEDSAVYLCASSLGLRTDTQYFGPGTRLTVL.

This chain joins TRBV28 and TRBJ2-5; TRBD1 is a possible D gene (6 bases). Germline V gives CDR1 MDHEN, CDR2 SYDVKM. The CDR3 has 16 amino acids. Trimming cost V 4 bases and J 2 bases, with 17 bases left between them. The CDR3 DNA follows: TGTGCCAGCAGTTCCCCCGAGACAGGCAAACAAGAGACCCAGTACTTC. Amino acids: CASSSPETGKQETQYF.

This rearrangement joins TRBV4-3 to TRBJ2-7; 12 positions agree with TRBD2. The CDR3 sequence is 17 residues long. The germline CDR1 and CDR2 sequences are LGHNA and YSLEER. Trimming took 1 base from V and 0 from J; bases not matched to a gene: 4. The CDR3 bases are TGCGCCAGCAGCCAAGGGACTAGCGGGGAAAGCTCCTACGAGCAGTACTTC. This codes for CASSQGTSGESSYEQYF.

J is TRBJ2-2 and V is TRBV5-4; 13 nucleotides align to TRBD2. CDR1 and CDR2 (germline): SGHNT, YYREEE (reference sequence). V shed 4 bases, J shed 2 bases, and the junction held 8 bases outside the gene matches. CDR3 length equals 18 residues. CDR3 nucleotides: TGTGCCAGCAGCCCCCGAGGACTAGCGGGGGTAAACACCGGGGAGCTGTTTTTT. Translated, it gives CASSPRGLAGVNTGELFF.

This chain connects TRBV2 to TRBJ2-1; 7 bases line up with TRBD2. The CDR3 loop spans 15 amino acids. The germline gives CDR1 SNHLY, CDR2 FYNNEI. Germline trimming cut 4 bases from V and 3 bases from J; bases unmatched to any gene: 6. CDR3 amino acids: CASSGLASGYNEQFF. CDR3 sequence (DNA): TGTGCCAGCAGTGGTTTGGCTAGCGGCTACAATGAGCAGTTCTTC.

This clone was counted once. The J gene is TRBJ2-1, the V gene TRBV4-1; 7 bases are shared with TRBD2. Trimming removed 3 bases from V and 6 bases from J; junction bases left unmatched: 5. Germline assignment: CDR1 MGHRA and CDR2 YSYEKL. This CDR3 has 14 amino acids. CDR3 DNA: TGCGCCAGCAGCCAGAGGGAGGGCCCCAATGAGCAGTTCTTC. Translated: CASSQREGPNEQFF.